The entry below describes one TCR beta chain. Produced via immunoSEQ multiplex PCR; TCRdb's table is partial and in-frame only. The table includes about 130,000 clones, over 80% detected once. The data derive from a study of blood T cell repertoires in COVID-19. V lost 2 bases and J lost 2; bases outside the gene matches: 4. Per the germline V gene, CDR1 is LGHDT and CDR2 is YNNKEL (reference sequence). The CDR3 runs to 15 residues. The chain employs TRBV3-1 (or the pseudogene TRBV3-2) and TRBJ2-3, with 7 bases aligning to TRBD1. This sequence was found in a man aged 70 or older with acute or convalescent COVID-19. Source material: peripheral blood. CDR3 residues: CASSQRGTVTDTQYF. CDR3 sequence (DNA): TGTGCCAGCAGCCAAAGGGGGACAGTCACAGATACGCAGTATTTT.